This T cell receptor beta chain was retrieved from a study of cytomegalovirus exposure and HLA in healthy donors. Turning to this clone: What it binds is not known.

Study-level findings and limits: The study flagged approximately 180 TCR beta chains as cytomegalovirus-associated. After further analysis at a later stage, 17,000 or so TCR beta sequences were associated with HLA alleles at 0.05 false discovery rate.

V was pared by 0 bases and J by 7 bases, with 15 bases between. Per the germline V gene, CDR1 is LGHNA and CDR2 is YNFKEQ. This CDR3 has 16 residues. The primer mix had 60 Vbeta and 13 Jbeta primers. The repertoire was sequenced with immunoSEQ multiplex PCR; TCRdb's copy has only in-frame clones and lacks some. Here the sample spans some 100,000 clones, around 74% being singletons. Sequenced input: PBMCs. The chain joins TRBV4-2 to TRBJ1-4, with D unresolved. The receptor comes from a male donor in good health and CMV-seropositive. DNA for the CDR3: TGTGCCAGCAGCCAAGACGGGGTTGGGGAGGGTGAAAAACTGTTTTTT. Its translation: CASSQDGVGEGEKLFF.